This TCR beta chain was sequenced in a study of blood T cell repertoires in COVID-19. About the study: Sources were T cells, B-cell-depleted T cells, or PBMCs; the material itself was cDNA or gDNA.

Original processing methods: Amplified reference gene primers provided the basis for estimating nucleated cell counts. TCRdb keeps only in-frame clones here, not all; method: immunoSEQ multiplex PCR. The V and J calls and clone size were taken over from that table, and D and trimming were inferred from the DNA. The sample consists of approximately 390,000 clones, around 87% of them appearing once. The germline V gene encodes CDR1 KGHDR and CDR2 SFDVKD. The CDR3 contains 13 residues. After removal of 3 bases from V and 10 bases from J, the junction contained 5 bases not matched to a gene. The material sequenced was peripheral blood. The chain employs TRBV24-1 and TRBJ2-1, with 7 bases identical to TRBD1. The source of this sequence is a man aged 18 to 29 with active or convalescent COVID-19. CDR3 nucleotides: TGTGCCACCAGTGATATGGGACAGAGAGAGCAGTTCTTC. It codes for CATSDMGQREQFF.